These T cell receptor beta chains were read from a single sample in a study of identical twins. TCRdb processed the 5' RACE reads anew with MiXCR; each CDR3 protein has one entry. The sample records some 330,000 distinct CDR3 sequences, approximately 8.8% being singletons. Sequencing used naive T cells sorted from blood. These receptors all stem from a woman in her forties or fifties in good health. CDR3s include the opening cysteine and the closing phenylalanine or tryptophan. D genes are given only for firm matches. The size of a clone is reported for some rows only, either as once, few or many, or as a class for expanded clones.

J: TRBJ2-3
V: TRBV20-1
D: NA
size: NA
CDR3: CSARDVAETTDTQYF
DNA: TGCAGTGCTAGAGACGTAGCGGAGACTACAGATACGCAGTATTTT

J: TRBJ2-2
V: TRBV27
D: NA
size: few
CDR3: CAVRGHTGELFF
DNA: TGTGCCGTCCGGGGACACACCGGGGAGCTGTTTTTT

J: TRBJ2-7
V: TRBV4-1
D: NA
size: NA
CDR3: CASSSGQGRYEQYF
DNA: TGCGCCAGCAGCTCAGGGCAGGGGAGGTACGAGCAGTACTTC

J: TRBJ2-1
V: TRBV3-1
D: NA
size: few
CDR3: CASSQPGTLGEQFF
DNA: TGTGCCAGCAGCCAACCCGGGACTTTGGGCGAGCAGTTCTTC

J: TRBJ1-5
V: TRBV12-3/TRBV12-4
D: NA
size: NA
CDR3: CASSLGFGKPQHF
DNA: TGTGCCAGCAGTTTAGGGTTCGGCAAACCCCAGCATTTT

J: TRBJ2-7
V: TRBV3-1
D: NA
size: NA
CDR3: CASSPNKPYEQYF
DNA: TGTGCCAGCAGTCCAAACAAACCCTACGAGCAGTACTTC

J: TRBJ2-4
V: TRBV5-1
D: NA
size: many
CDR3: CASSPGGQLPGKNIQYF
DNA: TGCGCCAGCAGCCCGGGGGGACAGCTTCCTGGCAAAAACATTCAGTACTTC

J: TRBJ2-1
V: TRBV5-1
D: NA
size: NA
CDR3: CASSLLTNEQFF
DNA: TGCGCCAGCAGCTTGCTGACGAATGAGCAGTTCTTC

J: TRBJ2-1
V: TRBV5-1
D: NA
size: few
CDR3: CASSLEPSQGVEQFF
DNA: TGCGCCAGCAGCTTGGAGCCTAGCCAAGGGGTTGAGCAGTTCTTC

J: TRBJ2-3
V: TRBV3-1
D: TRBD2
size: few
CDR3: CASSQWRGRGTDTQYF
DNA: TGTGCCAGCAGCCAATGGCGCGGGAGAGGGACAGATACGCAGTATTTT

J: TRBJ2-3
V: TRBV20-1
D: TRBD2
size: few
CDR3: CSARDSGKGTDTQYF
DNA: TGCAGTGCTAGAGACAGCGGGAAGGGCACAGATACGCAGTATTTT

J: TRBJ2-7
V: TRBV7-6
D: TRBD2
size: few
CDR3: CASSLSTGLAGDSYEQYF
DNA: TGTGCCAGCAGCTTATCGACGGGACTAGCGGGAGATAGCTACGAGCAGTACTTC

J: TRBJ1-1
V: TRBV12-3/TRBV12-4
D: NA
size: few
CDR3: CASSFRHFLGTEAFF
DNA: TGTGCCAGCAGTTTTCGACACTTTTTGGGCACTGAAGCTTTCTTT

J: TRBJ1-2
V: TRBV6-6
D: NA
size: few
CDR3: CASSSVVNYGYTF
DNA: TGTGCCAGCAGTTCAGTCGTCAACTATGGCTACACCTTC

J: TRBJ2-5
V: TRBV13
D: NA
size: NA
CDR3: CASCRGVDQETQYF
DNA: TGTGCCAGCTGCAGAGGAGTGGACCAAGAGACCCAGTACTTC

J: TRBJ1-2
V: TRBV27
D: NA
size: many
CDR3: CASRTGSYGYTF
DNA: TGTGCCAGCAGGACGGGGAGCTATGGCTACACCTTC

J: TRBJ1-6
V: TRBV20-1
D: TRBD1
size: many
CDR3: CSAFKTGSTNSPLHF
DNA: TGCAGTGCTTTCAAGACAGGGTCGACTAATTCACCCCTCCACTTT

J: TRBJ2-3
V: TRBV7-8
D: TRBD2
size: many
CDR3: CASSLSAGGPTDTQYF
DNA: TGTGCCAGCAGCTTATCGGCGGGAGGGCCGACAGATACGCAGTATTTT

J: TRBJ2-2
V: TRBV10-3
D: NA
size: few
CDR3: CATQYSGELFF
DNA: TGTGCCACCCAATACTCCGGGGAGCTGTTTTTT

J: TRBJ1-2
V: TRBV20-1
D: TRBD1
size: few
CDR3: CSAAPGQGFAYTF
DNA: TGCAGTGCCGCCCCGGGACAGGGTTTCGCCTACACCTTC

J: TRBJ2-1
V: TRBV5-1
D: NA
size: few
CDR3: CASSLEVSEQFF
DNA: TGCGCCAGCAGCTTGGAAGTGTCCGAGCAGTTCTTC

J: TRBJ2-3
V: TRBV6-2/TRBV6-3
D: NA
size: NA
CDR3: CASSYPGRDTQYF
DNA: TGTGCCAGCAGTTACCCGGGGAGGGATACGCAGTATTTT

J: TRBJ2-5
V: TRBV6-5
D: NA
size: NA
CDR3: CASWRGETQYF
DNA: TGTGCCAGCTGGCGAGGGGAGACCCAGTACTTC

J: TRBJ1-1
V: TRBV29-1
D: NA
size: NA
CDR3: CSAGWANTEAFF
DNA: TGCAGCGCCGGTTGGGCGAACACTGAAGCTTTCTTT

J: TRBJ2-3
V: TRBV15
D: NA
size: few
CDR3: CATSGAGRSTDTQYF
DNA: TGTGCCACCAGCGGGGCGGGGCGAAGCACAGATACGCAGTATTTT

J: TRBJ2-7
V: TRBV12-3/TRBV12-4
D: TRBD2
size: few
CDR3: CASRTSGNREQYF
DNA: TGTGCCAGCAGGACTAGCGGGAACCGCGAGCAGTACTTC

J: TRBJ2-1
V: TRBV6-1
D: NA
size: NA
CDR3: CAVKGGLSYNEQFF
DNA: TGTGCCGTCAAGGGGGGGCTCTCCTACAATGAGCAGTTCTTC

J: TRBJ1-2
V: TRBV6-5
D: NA
size: NA
CDR3: CAIQWYTF
DNA: TGTGCCATCCAGTGGTACACCTTC

J: TRBJ2-1
V: TRBV11-2
D: TRBD2
size: many
CDR3: CASSQGTSGSDEQFF
DNA: TGTGCCAGCAGCCAAGGGACTAGCGGGAGCGATGAGCAGTTCTTC

J: TRBJ1-5
V: TRBV12-3/TRBV12-4
D: NA
size: many
CDR3: CASGPGRANQPQHF
DNA: TGTGCCAGCGGCCCTGGGAGGGCCAATCAGCCCCAGCATTTT

J: TRBJ2-1
V: TRBV19
D: TRBD2
size: NA
CDR3: CASSTLPLAEQFF
DNA: TGTGCCAGTAGTACCCTCCCACTAGCGGAGCAGTTCTTC

J: TRBJ1-4
V: TRBV10-3
D: NA
size: NA
CDR3: CAISGHRNSEKLFF
DNA: TGTGCCATCAGTGGACATAGAAACTCTGAAAAACTGTTTTTT

J: TRBJ2-2
V: TRBV9
D: TRBD1
size: NA
CDR3: CASSSDRGWTGELFF
DNA: TGTGCCAGCAGCTCGGACAGGGGGTGGACCGGGGAGCTGTTTTTT

J: TRBJ1-1
V: TRBV5-5
D: NA
size: NA
CDR3: CASSLAWGLNTEAFF
DNA: TGTGCCAGCAGCTTGGCCTGGGGCCTGAACACTGAAGCTTTCTTT

J: TRBJ2-4
V: TRBV4-2
D: TRBD1
size: many
CDR3: CASSPRGLGAKNIQYF
DNA: TGTGCCAGCAGCCCCAGGGGGCTTGGGGCCAAAAACATTCAGTACTTC

J: TRBJ1-6
V: TRBV5-1
D: NA
size: few
CDR3: CASKEGNSPLHF
DNA: TGCGCCAGCAAGGAGGGGAATTCACCCCTCCACTTT

J: TRBJ2-3
V: TRBV10-1
D: NA
size: few
CDR3: CASSKSTNFATQYF
DNA: TGCGCCAGCAGTAAAAGCACCAATTTTGCTACGCAGTATTTT

J: TRBJ1-5
V: TRBV14
D: NA
size: many
CDR3: CASSQATWEPQHF
DNA: TGTGCCAGCAGCCAAGCTACCTGGGAGCCCCAGCATTTT

J: TRBJ2-7
V: TRBV27
D: TRBD2
size: many
CDR3: CASSQRGTSGVTYEQYF
DNA: TGTGCCAGCAGTCAAAGGGGTACTAGCGGTGTTACCTACGAGCAGTACTTC

J: TRBJ1-5
V: TRBV27
D: TRBD1
size: NA
CDR3: CASMGQGADQPQHF
DNA: TGTGCCAGCATGGGACAGGGGGCAGATCAGCCCCAGCATTTT

J: TRBJ2-3
V: TRBV5-1
D: TRBD2
size: NA
CDR3: CASSLAIAGVFGTDTQYF
DNA: TGCGCCAGCAGCTTGGCCATAGCGGGAGTTTTTGGAACAGATACGCAGTATTTT

J: TRBJ2-1
V: TRBV5-1
D: NA
size: NA
CDR3: CASSLARQPFF
DNA: TGCGCCAGCAGCTTGGCCAGGCAGCCGTTCTTC

J: TRBJ2-1
V: TRBV5-1
D: TRBD2
size: many
CDR3: CASSPTPGLASFNEQFF
DNA: TGCGCCAGCAGCCCGACCCCGGGACTAGCCTCCTTCAATGAGCAGTTCTTC

J: TRBJ2-7
V: TRBV4-1
D: NA
size: NA
CDR3: CASSQESTRGSRYF
DNA: TGCGCCAGCAGCCAAGAATCAACCAGGGGATCAAGGTACTTC

J: TRBJ1-2
V: TRBV5-6
D: TRBD1
size: many
CDR3: CASSWDRNYGYTF
DNA: TGTGCCAGCAGTTGGGACAGAAACTATGGCTACACCTTC

J: TRBJ1-6
V: TRBV14
D: NA
size: many
CDR3: CASSQSTGLNSPLHF
DNA: TGTGCCAGCAGCCAAAGCACAGGACTTAATTCACCCCTCCACTTT

J: TRBJ2-7
V: TRBV3-1
D: NA
size: few
CDR3: CASSQDPGSSYEQYF
DNA: TGTGCCAGCAGCCAAGATCCCGGGAGCTCCTACGAGCAGTACTTC

J: TRBJ2-1
V: TRBV7-3
D: TRBD1
size: NA
CDR3: CASSPLGQVGEQFF
DNA: TGTGCCAGCAGCCCACTGGGACAGGTCGGTGAGCAGTTCTTC

J: TRBJ2-1
V: TRBV5-4
D: NA
size: many
CDR3: CASSTIVYNEQFF
DNA: TGTGCCAGCAGCACCATAGTCTACAATGAGCAGTTCTTC

J: TRBJ2-1
V: TRBV9
D: TRBD2
size: NA
CDR3: CASSSSGRAGNEQFF
DNA: TGTGCCAGCAGCTCCAGCGGGAGGGCTGGGAATGAGCAGTTCTTC

J: TRBJ1-1
V: TRBV7-3
D: NA
size: NA
CDR3: CASSLEGAGTEAFF
DNA: TGTGCCAGCAGCTTAGAGGGCGCGGGCACTGAAGCTTTCTTT

J: TRBJ2-1
V: TRBV12-3/TRBV12-4
D: NA
size: few
CDR3: CASIFSGLSYNEQFF
DNA: TGTGCCAGCATTTTTAGCGGTCTATCCTACAATGAGCAGTTCTTC

J: TRBJ1-1
V: TRBV19
D: NA
size: few
CDR3: CASSIAEGVNTEAFF
DNA: TGTGCCAGTAGTATAGCAGAGGGGGTGAACACTGAAGCTTTCTTT

J: TRBJ2-1
V: TRBV5-1
D: NA
size: many
CDR3: CASSLAPGRNYNEQFF
DNA: TGCGCCAGCAGCTTAGCCCCGGGGCGGAACTACAATGAGCAGTTCTTC

J: TRBJ2-1
V: TRBV29-1
D: NA
size: many
CDR3: CSVVGLGAGGTTYNEQFF
DNA: TGCAGCGTTGTTGGGTTGGGGGCTGGCGGGACCACCTACAATGAGCAGTTCTTC

J: TRBJ2-1
V: TRBV6-1
D: NA
size: NA
CDR3: CASSEATLAIDEQFF
DNA: TGTGCCAGCAGTGAAGCTACTCTAGCGATCGATGAGCAGTTCTTC

J: TRBJ2-1
V: TRBV19
D: NA
size: few
CDR3: CASRNSIEQFF
DNA: TGTGCCAGTAGGAATAGTATTGAGCAGTTCTTC

J: TRBJ2-1
V: TRBV20-1
D: TRBD2
size: NA
CDR3: CSARDIQRENNEQFF
DNA: TGCAGTGCTAGAGATATCCAGCGGGAGAACAATGAGCAGTTCTTC

J: TRBJ2-1
V: TRBV4-1
D: NA
size: many
CDR3: CASSQFRGRLKGNEQFF
DNA: TGCGCCAGCAGCCAATTCAGGGGTCGACTAAAGGGGAATGAGCAGTTCTTC

J: TRBJ2-2
V: TRBV2
D: NA
size: many
CDR3: CALEKGENTGELFF
DNA: TGTGCTCTCGAAAAGGGGGAGAACACCGGGGAGCTGTTTTTT